The clone carrying this TCR beta chain was recorded once. This sample was taken from a study of glioma-infiltrating T cells after dendritic cell vaccination. Study-level information: Samples are from glioblastoma patients in Phase I and II dendritic cell vaccine trials. Dendritic cells derived from monocytes and pulsed with autologous tumor lysate formed the vaccine. Patients received three intradermal dendritic cell vaccine injections at biweekly intervals.

Indicated time point: after dendritic cell vaccination, including at tumor progression/relapse. All glioblastoma patients lacked an isocitrate dehydrogenase mutation. Using immunoSEQ multiplex PCR, the repertoire was profiled, and TCRdb retains in-frame clones only, with some absent. The sample consists of 60,000 or so clones, 86% of them appearing once. Germline V gives CDR1 SGHVS, CDR2 FNYEAQ. The CDR3 is made up of 15 amino acids. V shed 5 bases and J 4 bases; nucleotides not matched to a gene: 8. The chain recombines TRBV7-6 with TRBJ2-7; 10 positions agree with TRBD1. This TCR derives from a human donor with glioblastoma. This material consisted of blood, taken after dendritic cell vaccination. In DNA form, the CDR3 reads TGTGCCAGCAGCCCTCGGGACAGGGGTGGATACGAGCAGTACTTC. Translating it yields CASSPRDRGGYEQYF.